The next 13 T cell receptor beta chains were all read from a single sample in a study of blood T cell repertoires in COVID-19. TCRdb keeps only in-frame clones here, not all; method: immunoSEQ multiplex PCR. The table has 95,000 to 150,000 clones, around 88% seen once. The sequenced sample consisted of peripheral blood. Every receptor here comes from a woman aged 45 to 65 with active or convalescent COVID-19.

This sequence joins TRBV5-4 and TRBJ2-2; 9 bases are a match to TRBD1. J was trimmed by 1 base and V by 4 bases; bases with no gene match: 5. The germline gives CDR1 SGHNT, CDR2 YYREEE (reference sequence). The CDR3 is made up of 16 amino acids. The CDR3 spells CASSIPGQGNTGELFF. The CDR3 nucleotides read TGTGCCAGCAGCATTCCGGGACAGGGGAACACCGGGGAGCTGTTTTTT.

The V call is TRBV21-1, the J call TRBJ2-1; TRBD2, the table's D call, lacks a check against the DNA. TRBV21-1 is assigned pseudogene status. The CDR3 is made up of 14 amino acids. The CDR3 DNA reads TGTGCCAGCAGCCCCGAAAACTGCTACAATGAGCAGTTCTTC. Amino acid sequence: CASSPENCYNEQFF.

This clone was seen only once. This rearrangement joins TRBV6-5 to TRBJ1-4; D unresolved. CDR1 and CDR2 from the germline V gene are MNHEY and SVGAGI. The CDR3 is 15 amino acids. The germline V and J ends were trimmed by 7 bases and 0 bases, with 12 bases remaining between them. CDR3 sequence reads: CASNRQSATNEKLFF. Here the CDR3 DNA reads TGTGCCAGCAACCGACAATCCGCAACTAATGAAAAACTGTTTTTT.

The V gene is TRBV18, the J gene TRBJ1-5; D remains unclear. Trimming left V 4 bases short and J 9 bases short, with 16 bases between. The germline V gene has CDR1 KGHSH and CDR2 LQKENI. The CDR3 consists of 14 residues. The DNA for the CDR3 is TGTGCCAGCTCACACGGCCTTGAGGGTTCGCCCCAGCATTTT. Translating it yields CASSHGLEGSPQHF.

V gene TRBV2 combines with J gene TRBJ1-3; D unclear. The germline CDR1 and CDR2 sequences are SNHLY and FYNNEI. There are 13 residues in the CDR3. The ends were cut back, 1 base at V and 5 bases at J, with 6 bases in the middle. The CDR3: CASSEGPRNTIYF. The CDR3 DNA is TGTGCCAGCAGTGAAGGCCCTAGAAACACCATATATTTT.

The chain employs TRBV27 and TRBJ2-5, with D perhaps matching TRBD1 (6 bases). V lost 3 bases to trimming and J lost 7 bases, with 18 bases between them. The germline CDR1 and CDR2 sequences are MNHEY and SMNVEV (reference sequence). The CDR3 consists of 15 residues. CDR3 nucleotides: TGTGCCAGCAGTTTGGGTCAGGGGAGCTTCCGGACCCAGTACTTC. It encodes CASSLGQGSFRTQYF.

This clone was seen only a few times. The chain is built from TRBV28 and TRBJ2-5; D not certain. Germline V gene data show CDR1 as MDHEN and CDR2 as SYDVKM. The CDR3 is 12 residues long. The V end was cut by 5 bases, the J end by 0 bases, with 4 bases between. This chain's CDR3 is CASSPYQETQYF. The CDR3 DNA reads as TGTGCCAGCAGTCCCTACCAAGAGACCCAGTACTTC.

The chain combines TRBV10-1 with TRBJ1-2, with 7 positions matching TRBD1. The germline V gene encodes CDR1 WNHNN and CDR2 SYGVQD (reference sequence). Unmatched junction bases numbered 8, after V lost 6 bases and J lost 7 bases. CDR3 size: 13 residues. CDR3 sequence reads: CASRTRDSTGYTF. The CDR3 coding sequence is TGCGCCAGCAGGACACGGGACAGCACTGGCTACACCTTC.

The rearrangement joins TRBV30 to TRBJ1-3, with a possible D match to TRBD1 (6 bases). Germline V gene lookup returns CDR1 GTSNPN and CDR2 SVGIG (reference sequence). The CDR3 loop spans 14 amino acids. V gave up 7 bases and J gave up 7 bases, with 20 bases separating them. Here the CDR3 reads CAFTTLTGINTIYF. As DNA, the CDR3 is TGTGCCTTTACGACGCTGACAGGAATCAACACCATATATTTT.

V is TRBV2 and J is TRBJ2-1; 9 bases agree with TRBD2. The CDR3 spans 14 residues. Germline CDR1 and CDR2: SNHLY and FYNNEI. Trimming removed 5 bases from V and 6 bases from J; junction bases left unmatched: 5. The CDR3 DNA sequence: TGTGCCAGCAGTTTGAAGCGGGAGGTCAATGAGCAGTTCTTC. Amino acids: CASSLKREVNEQFF.

The chain is built from TRBV11-1 and TRBJ2-2; TRBD2 matches at 9 bases. This CDR3 region has 16 residues. The V and J ends lost 5 bases and 5 bases, in that order; junction bases with no gene match: 9. Germline CDR1 SGHAT, CDR2 FQDESV (reference sequence). CDR3 coding DNA: TGTGCCAGCAGCCGCCCTAGCGGGAAATCGACCGGGGAGCTGTTTTTT. Residues: CASSRPSGKSTGELFF.

This clone was observed a handful of times. The V and J genes are TRBV20-1 and TRBJ1-6, with D uncertain. V lost 3 bases and J lost 7, with 10 bases in between. CDR1 and CDR2 (germline): DFQATT, SNEGSKA (reference sequence). CDR3 length: 13 residues. CDR3 nucleotides: TGCAGTGCTAGTCAGGCAGCCAATTCACCCCTCCACTTT. Amino acid sequence: CSASQAANSPLHF.

A note on this clone: Other nucleotide sequences from this sample produce the same CDR3. The chain couples TRBV6-5 to TRBJ2-1; D may be TRBD2 (5 bases). Trimming removed 6 bases from V and 0 bases from J, with 6 bases in between. CDR3 length: 13 amino acids. CDR1 is MNHEY and CDR2 is SVGAGI in the germline V gene. The chain's CDR3 is CASRGSSYNEQFF. In nucleotides, the CDR3 is TGTGCCAGCAGGGGGAGCTCCTACAATGAGCAGTTCTTC.